This T cell receptor beta chain was captured in a study of control samples from healthy donors and cancer patients. The CDR3 is 16 residues long. The V segment lost 4 bases and the J segment 6 bases; nucleotides outside the gene matches: 12. The germline V gene has CDR1 MNHEY and CDR2 SVGAGI. The data were produced by immunoSEQ multiplex PCR, yet TCRdb's version contains in-frame clones alone and is incomplete. The sample has 130,000 or so clones; roughly nine tenths are singletons. The chain is built from TRBV6-5 and TRBJ1-2; 9 nucleotides align to TRBD1. This sequence was found in a man aged 18 to 35 in good health. The sequenced sample consisted of blood. CDR3 nucleotide sequence: TGTGCCAGCAGTTCCGTAAATCGACAGGGGGAGAATGGCTACACCTTC. Amino acids: CASSSVNRQGENGYTF.